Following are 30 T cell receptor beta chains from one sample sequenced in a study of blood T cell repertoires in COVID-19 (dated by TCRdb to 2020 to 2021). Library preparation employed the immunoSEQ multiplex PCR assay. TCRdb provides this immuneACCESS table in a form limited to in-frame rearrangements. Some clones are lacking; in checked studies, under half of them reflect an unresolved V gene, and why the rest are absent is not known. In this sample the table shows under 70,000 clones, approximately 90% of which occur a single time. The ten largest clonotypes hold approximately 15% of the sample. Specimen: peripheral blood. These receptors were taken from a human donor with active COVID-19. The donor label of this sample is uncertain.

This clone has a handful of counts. This chain's CDR3 is CASSPTRSTGELFF. The CDR3 DNA reads TGTGCCAGCAGCCCGACTAGGTCCACCGGGGAGCTGTTTTTT. The chain joins TRBV7-9 to TRBJ2-2; a possible D gene is TRBD2 (6 bases). CDR3 length: 14 amino acids. Trimming removed 5 bases from V and 4 bases from J, with 11 bases in between. The germline gives CDR1 SEHNR, CDR2 FQNEAQ (reference sequence).

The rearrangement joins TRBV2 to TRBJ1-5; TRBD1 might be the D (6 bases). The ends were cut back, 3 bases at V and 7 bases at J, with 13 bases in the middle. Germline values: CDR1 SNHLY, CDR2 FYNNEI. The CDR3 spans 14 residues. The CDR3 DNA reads TGTGCCAGCAGTGATAATCCAGGGGTCCAGCCCCAGCATTTT. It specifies CASSDNPGVQPQHF.

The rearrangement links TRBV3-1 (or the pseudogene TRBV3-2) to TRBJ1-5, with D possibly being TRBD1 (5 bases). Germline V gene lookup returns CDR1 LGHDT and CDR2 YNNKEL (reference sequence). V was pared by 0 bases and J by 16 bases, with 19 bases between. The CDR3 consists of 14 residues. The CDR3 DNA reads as TGTGCCAGCAGCCAAGAAGCGGGGACTCAGCAACTCCATTTT. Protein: CASSQEAGTQQLHF.

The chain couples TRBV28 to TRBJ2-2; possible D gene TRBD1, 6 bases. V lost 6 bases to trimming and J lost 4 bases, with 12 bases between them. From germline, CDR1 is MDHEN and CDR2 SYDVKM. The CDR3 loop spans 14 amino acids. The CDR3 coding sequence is TGTGCCAGCAGGGACAGTATACTCACCGGGGAGCTGTTTTTT. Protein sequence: CASRDSILTGELFF.

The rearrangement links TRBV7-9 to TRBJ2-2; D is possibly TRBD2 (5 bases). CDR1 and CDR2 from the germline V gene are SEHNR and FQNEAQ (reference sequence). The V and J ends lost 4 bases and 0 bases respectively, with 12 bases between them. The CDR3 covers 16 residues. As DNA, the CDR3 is TGTGCCAGCAGCTCCCTAGCCGGACCGAACACCGGGGAGCTGTTTTTT. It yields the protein CASSSLAGPNTGELFF.

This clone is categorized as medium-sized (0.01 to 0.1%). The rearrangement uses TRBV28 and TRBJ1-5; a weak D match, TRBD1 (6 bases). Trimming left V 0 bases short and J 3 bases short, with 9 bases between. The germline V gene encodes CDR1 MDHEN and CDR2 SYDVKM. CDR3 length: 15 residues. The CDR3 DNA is TGTGCCAGCAGTTTATGGGGGGCGATCAATCAGCCCCAGCATTTT. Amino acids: CASSLWGAINQPQHF.

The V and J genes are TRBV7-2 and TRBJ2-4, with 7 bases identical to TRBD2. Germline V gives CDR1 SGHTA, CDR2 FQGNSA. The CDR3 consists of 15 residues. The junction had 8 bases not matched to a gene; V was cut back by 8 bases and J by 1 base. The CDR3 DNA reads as TGTGCCAGCGCCATGGGGGGAGGGGCCAAAAACATTCAGTACTTC. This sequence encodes CASAMGGGAKNIQYF.

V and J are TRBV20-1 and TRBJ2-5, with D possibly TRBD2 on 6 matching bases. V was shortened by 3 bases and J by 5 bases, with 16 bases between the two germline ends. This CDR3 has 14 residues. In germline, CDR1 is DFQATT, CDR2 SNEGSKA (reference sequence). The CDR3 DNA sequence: TGCAGTGCTAGTTCCGGGGAGGAGCGGGAGACCCAGTACTTC. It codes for CSASSGEERETQYF.

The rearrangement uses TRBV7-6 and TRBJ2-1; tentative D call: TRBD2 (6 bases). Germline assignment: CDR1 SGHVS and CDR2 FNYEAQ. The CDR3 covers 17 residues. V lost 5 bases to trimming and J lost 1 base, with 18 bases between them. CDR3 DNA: TGTGCCAGCAGCCTTCCAGCTAGCGTACTTTCCTACAATGAGCAGTTCTTC. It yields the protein CASSLPASVLSYNEQFF.

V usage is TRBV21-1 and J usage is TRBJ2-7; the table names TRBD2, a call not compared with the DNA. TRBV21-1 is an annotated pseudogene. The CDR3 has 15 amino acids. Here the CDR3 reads CASSKGGGVEDEQYF. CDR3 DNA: TGTGCCAGCAGCAAAGGGGGAGGGGTTGAAGACGAGCAGTACTTC.

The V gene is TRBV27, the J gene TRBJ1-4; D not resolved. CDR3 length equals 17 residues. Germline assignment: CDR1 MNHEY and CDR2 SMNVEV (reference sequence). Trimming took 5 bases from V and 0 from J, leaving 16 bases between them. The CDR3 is CASSPRPLLTTNEKLFF. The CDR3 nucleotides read TGTGCCAGCAGTCCACGCCCCTTACTTACAACTAATGAAAAACTGTTTTTT.

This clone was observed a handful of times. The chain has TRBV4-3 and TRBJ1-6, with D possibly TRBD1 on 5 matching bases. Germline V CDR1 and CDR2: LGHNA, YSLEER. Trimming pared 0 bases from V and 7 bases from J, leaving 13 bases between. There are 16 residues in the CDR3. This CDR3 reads CASSQDRSGYNSPLHF. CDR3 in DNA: TGCGCCAGCAGCCAAGATCGTTCAGGGTACAATTCACCCCTCCACTTT.

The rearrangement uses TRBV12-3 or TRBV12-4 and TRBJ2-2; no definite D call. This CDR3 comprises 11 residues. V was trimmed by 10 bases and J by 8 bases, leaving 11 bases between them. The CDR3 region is CAISGTGELFF. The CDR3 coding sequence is TGTGCCATATCAGGTACAGGGGAGCTGTTTTTT.

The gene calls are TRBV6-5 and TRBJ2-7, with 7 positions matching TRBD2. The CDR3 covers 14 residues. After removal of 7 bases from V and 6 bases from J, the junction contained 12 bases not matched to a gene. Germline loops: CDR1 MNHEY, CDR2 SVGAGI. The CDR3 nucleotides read TGTGCCAGCACTACGAACCTCGGGGGGAGCGAGCAGTACTTC. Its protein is CASTTNLGGSEQYF.

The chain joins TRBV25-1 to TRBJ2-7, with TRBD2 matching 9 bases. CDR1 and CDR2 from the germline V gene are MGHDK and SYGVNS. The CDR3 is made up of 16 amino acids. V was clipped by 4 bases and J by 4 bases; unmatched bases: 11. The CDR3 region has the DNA TGTGCCAGCAGTGGAAGTCCGGGACTAGCCATGTACGAGCAGTACTTC. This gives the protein CASSGSPGLAMYEQYF.

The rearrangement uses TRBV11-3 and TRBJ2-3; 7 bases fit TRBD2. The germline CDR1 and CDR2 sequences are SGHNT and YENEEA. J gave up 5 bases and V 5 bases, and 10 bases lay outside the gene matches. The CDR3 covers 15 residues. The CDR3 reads CASSLLADPGDTQYF. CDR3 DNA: TGTGCCAGCAGCCTGCTAGCGGACCCCGGAGATACGCAGTATTTT. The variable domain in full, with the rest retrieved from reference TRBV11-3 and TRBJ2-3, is EAGVVQSPRYKIIEKKQPVAFWCNPISGHNTLYWYLQNLGQGPELLIRYENEEAVDDSQLPKDRFSAERLKGVDSTLKIQPAELGDSAVYLCASSLLADPGDTQYFGPGTRLTVL.

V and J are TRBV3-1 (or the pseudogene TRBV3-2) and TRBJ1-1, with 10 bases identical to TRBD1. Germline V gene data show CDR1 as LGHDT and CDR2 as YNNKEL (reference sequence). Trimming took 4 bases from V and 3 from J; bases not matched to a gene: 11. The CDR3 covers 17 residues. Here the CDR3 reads CASSLAGTGVWDTEAFF. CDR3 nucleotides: TGTGCCAGCAGCCTTGCCGGGACAGGGGTTTGGGACACTGAAGCTTTCTTT.

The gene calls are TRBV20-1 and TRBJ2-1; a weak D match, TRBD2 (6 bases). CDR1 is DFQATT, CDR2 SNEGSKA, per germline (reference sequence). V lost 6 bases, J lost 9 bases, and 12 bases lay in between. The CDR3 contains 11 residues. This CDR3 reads CSANWEVEQFF. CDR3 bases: TGCAGTGCCAACTGGGAGGTTGAGCAGTTCTTC.

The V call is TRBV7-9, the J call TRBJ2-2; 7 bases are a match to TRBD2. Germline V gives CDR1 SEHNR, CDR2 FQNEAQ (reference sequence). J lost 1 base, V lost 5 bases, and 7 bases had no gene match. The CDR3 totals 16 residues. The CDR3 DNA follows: TGTGCCAGCAGCGACGGGACTAACGAGAACACCGGGGAGCTGTTTTTT. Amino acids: CASSDGTNENTGELFF.

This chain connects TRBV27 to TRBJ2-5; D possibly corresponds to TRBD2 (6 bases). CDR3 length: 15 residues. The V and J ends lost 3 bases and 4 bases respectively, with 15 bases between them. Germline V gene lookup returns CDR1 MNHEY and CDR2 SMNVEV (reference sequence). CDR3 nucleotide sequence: TGTGCCAGCAGTTTGGGGAGCGGGTGGGGAGAGACCCAGTACTTC. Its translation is CASSLGSGWGETQYF.

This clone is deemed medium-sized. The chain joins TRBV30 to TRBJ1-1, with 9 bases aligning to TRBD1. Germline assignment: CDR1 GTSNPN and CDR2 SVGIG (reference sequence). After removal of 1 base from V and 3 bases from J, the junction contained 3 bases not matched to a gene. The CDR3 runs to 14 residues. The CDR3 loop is CAWSEGTGHTEAFF. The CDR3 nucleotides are TGTGCCTGGAGTGAAGGGACAGGGCACACTGAAGCTTTCTTT. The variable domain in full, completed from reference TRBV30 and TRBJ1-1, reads SQTIHQWPATLVQPVGSPLSLECTVEGTSNPNLYWYRQAAGRGLQLLFYSVGIGQISSEVPQNLSASRPQDRQFILSSKKLLLSDSGFYLCAWSEGTGHTEAFFGQGTRLTVV.

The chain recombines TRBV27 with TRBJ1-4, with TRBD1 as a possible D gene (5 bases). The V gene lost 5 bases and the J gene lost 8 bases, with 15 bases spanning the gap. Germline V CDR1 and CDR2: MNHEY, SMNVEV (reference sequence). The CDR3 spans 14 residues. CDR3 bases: TGTGCCAGCAGTCCGCAGGGATTCCAAGAAAAACTGTTTTTT. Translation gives CASSPQGFQEKLFF. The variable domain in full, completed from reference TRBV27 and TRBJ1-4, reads EAQVTQNPRYLITVTGKKLTVTCSQNMNHEYMSWYRQDPGLGLRQIYYSMNVEVTDKGDVPEGYKVSRKEKRNFPLILESPSPNQTSLYFCASSPQGFQEKLFFGSGTQLSVL.

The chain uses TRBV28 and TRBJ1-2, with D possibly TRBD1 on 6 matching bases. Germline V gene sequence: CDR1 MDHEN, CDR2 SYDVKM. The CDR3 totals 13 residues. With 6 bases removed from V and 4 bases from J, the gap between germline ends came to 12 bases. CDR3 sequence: CASRPSGVYGYTF. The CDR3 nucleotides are TGTGCCAGCAGACCTTCAGGGGTCTATGGCTACACCTTC.

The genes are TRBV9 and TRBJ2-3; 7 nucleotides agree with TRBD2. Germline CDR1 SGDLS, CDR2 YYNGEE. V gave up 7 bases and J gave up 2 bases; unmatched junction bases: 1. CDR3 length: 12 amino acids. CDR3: CASAGVTDTQYF. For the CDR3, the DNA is TGTGCCAGCGCGGGGGTCACAGATACGCAGTATTTT.

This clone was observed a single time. CDR3 sequence: CSVKQGIAYEQYF. CDR3 sequence (DNA): TGCAGCGTAAAACAGGGTATCGCCTACGAGCAGTACTTC. The chain recombines TRBV29-1 with TRBJ2-7, with D perhaps TRBD1 (6 bases). Germline CDR1 and CDR2: SQVTM and ANQGSEA. This CDR3 is 13 amino acids long. V lost 6 bases and J 2 bases, leaving 14 bases between the germline ends.

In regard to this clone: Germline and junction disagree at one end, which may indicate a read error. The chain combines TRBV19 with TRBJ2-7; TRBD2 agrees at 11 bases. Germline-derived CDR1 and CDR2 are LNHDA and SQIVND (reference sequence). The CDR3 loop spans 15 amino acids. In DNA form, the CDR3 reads TGTGCCACTAGTCGAGTAGCGGGAGGGCCCTACGAGCAGTACTTC. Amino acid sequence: CATSRVAGGPYEQYF.

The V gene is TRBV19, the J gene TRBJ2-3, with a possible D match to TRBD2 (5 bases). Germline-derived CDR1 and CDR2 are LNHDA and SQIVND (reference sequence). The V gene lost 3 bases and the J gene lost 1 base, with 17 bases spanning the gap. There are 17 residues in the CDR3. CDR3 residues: CASSIGRGRSGTDTQYF. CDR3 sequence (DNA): TGTGCCAGTAGTATTGGCCGGGGTAGAAGTGGCACAGATACGCAGTATTTT.

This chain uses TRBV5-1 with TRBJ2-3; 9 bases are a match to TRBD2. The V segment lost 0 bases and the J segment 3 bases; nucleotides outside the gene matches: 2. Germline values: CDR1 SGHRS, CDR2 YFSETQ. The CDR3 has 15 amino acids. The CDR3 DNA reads TGCGCCAGCAGCTTGGATAGCGGGGGAACAGATACGCAGTATTTT. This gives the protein CASSLDSGGTDTQYF. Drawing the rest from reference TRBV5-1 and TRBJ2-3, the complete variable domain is KAGVTQTPRYLIKTRGQQVTLSCSPISGHRSVSWYQQTPGQGLQFLFEYFSETQRNKGNFPGRFSGRQFSNSRSEMNVSTLELGDSALYLCASSLDSGGTDTQYFGPGTRLTVL.

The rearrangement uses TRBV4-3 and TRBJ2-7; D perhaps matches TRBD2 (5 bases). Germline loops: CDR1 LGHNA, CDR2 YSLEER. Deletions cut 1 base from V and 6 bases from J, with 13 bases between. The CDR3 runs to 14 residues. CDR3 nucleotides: TGCGCCAGCAGCCAAGCGGGGTCGTCGGGCGAGCAGTACGTC. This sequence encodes CASSQAGSSGEQYV.

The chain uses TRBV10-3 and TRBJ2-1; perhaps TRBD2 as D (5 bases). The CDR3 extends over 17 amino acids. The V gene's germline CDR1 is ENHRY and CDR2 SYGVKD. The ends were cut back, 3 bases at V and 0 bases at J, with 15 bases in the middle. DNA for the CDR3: TGTGCCATCAGTGAAGGGCAGCGGAGCCGCTCCTACAATGAGCAGTTCTTC. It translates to CAISEGQRSRSYNEQFF.